The rows below give T cell receptor beta chains drawn from one sample of a study of cytomegalovirus exposure and HLA in healthy donors. The table came from immunoSEQ multiplex PCR; TCRdb's copy has only in-frame clones and leaves some out. The top ten hold around 3% of the sample, which has some 150,000 clones, 88% seen once. Specimen: PBMCs. These receptors all come from a man between 18 and 35 years old in good health and CMV-seronegative. Each CDR3 is given with its conserved first and last residue. Fields, in order: D gene, V gene, J gene, clone size, CDR3 DNA, CDR3 protein. D genes are given only for firm matches. Expanded clones get a size class; other rows say once, few or many, or leave the size out.

D: .
V: TRBV28
J: TRBJ1-2
size: .
DNA: TGTGCCAGCAGTTCTAACGGTCGGTTCTATGGCTACACCTTC
CDR3: CASSSNGRFYGYTF

D: .
V: TRBV6-5
J: TRBJ2-5
size: .
DNA: TGTGCCAGCAGTTACGGGGGAGGTGGGGAGACCCAGTACTTC
CDR3: CASSYGGGGETQYF

D: .
V: TRBV27
J: TRBJ1-3
size: .
DNA: TGTGCCAGCAGTCTACGAGGATCTGGAAACACCATATATTTT
CDR3: CASSLRGSGNTIYF

D: TRBD2
V: TRBV27
J: TRBJ2-5
size: .
DNA: TGTGCCAGCAGTTTGGCTAGCGGGTATCAAGAGACCCAGTACTTC
CDR3: CASSLASGYQETQYF

D: .
V: TRBV19
J: TRBJ2-1
size: .
DNA: TGTGCCAGTAGTGGTCTAGGCGACAATGAGCAGTTCTTC
CDR3: CASSGLGDNEQFF

D: .
V: TRBV6-5
J: TRBJ2-1
size: .
DNA: TGTGCCAGCAGTTCTGGCTCCAGTCGCTACAATGAGCAGTTCTTC
CDR3: CASSSGSSRYNEQFF

D: TRBD2
V: TRBV18
J: TRBJ2-5
size: .
DNA: TGTGCCAGCTCACCCCGCGGGGGATTTGAAGAGACCCAGTACTTC
CDR3: CASSPRGGFEETQYF

D: TRBD2
V: TRBV7-6
J: TRBJ2-2
size: .
DNA: TGTGCCAGCAGCTTATCGACTAGCGGGACCGGGGAGCTGTTTTTT
CDR3: CASSLSTSGTGELFF

D: .
V: TRBV4-2
J: TRBJ2-3
size: .
DNA: TGTGCCAGCAGCCAGGAGTACACAGATACGCAGTATTTT
CDR3: CASSQEYTDTQYF

D: .
V: TRBV4-1
J: TRBJ2-1
size: .
DNA: TGCGCCAGCAGCCAAGAAGGGAGTGGCGATGAGCAGTTCTTC
CDR3: CASSQEGSGDEQFF

D: TRBD1
V: TRBV30
J: TRBJ1-6
size: .
DNA: TGTGCCAGGGGGACAGCTAATTCACCCCTCCACTTT
CDR3: CARGTANSPLHF

D: .
V: TRBV25-1
J: TRBJ2-1
size: .
DNA: TGTGCCAGCAGATTGACTTACTTTAATGAGCAGTTCTTC
CDR3: CASRLTYFNEQFF

D: .
V: TRBV6-1
J: TRBJ1-4
size: medium-sized
DNA: TGTGCCAGCAGTGAAGCAGCCGGGGGAGGGGAAAAACTGTTTTTT
CDR3: CASSEAAGGGEKLFF

D: TRBD2
V: TRBV28
J: TRBJ2-5
size: .
DNA: TGTGCCAGCCGGGGACTAGCGGGGCAAATTCAAGAGACCCAGTACTTC
CDR3: CASRGLAGQIQETQYF

D: .
V: TRBV4-1
J: TRBJ2-1
size: .
DNA: TGCGCCAGCAGCCAAGCCTCGGGGTACAATGAGCAGTTCTTC
CDR3: CASSQASGYNEQFF

D: TRBD2
V: TRBV2
J: TRBJ2-1
size: .
DNA: TGTGCCAGAACTAGCGGGGCTTACAATGAGCAGTTCTTC
CDR3: CARTSGAYNEQFF

D: TRBD1
V: TRBV5-1
J: TRBJ2-1
size: once
DNA: TGCGCCAGCAGCTCTGGACAGGGTTTCAATGAGCAGTTCTTC
CDR3: CASSSGQGFNEQFF

D: TRBD1
V: TRBV28
J: TRBJ1-5
size: .
DNA: TGTGCCAGCAGTCTCCCGACAGGGCTCAATCAGCCCCAGCATTTT
CDR3: CASSLPTGLNQPQHF

D: TRBD2
V: TRBV5-1
J: TRBJ2-1
size: .
DNA: TGCGCCAGCAGCTTGGCGTCTAGCGGGGGTGGAGGTCATGAGCAGTTCTTC
CDR3: CASSLASSGGGGHEQFF

D: TRBD1
V: TRBV5-5
J: TRBJ1-6
size: .
DNA: TGTGCCAGCACGCCCGACAGGGGCGGGAATTCACCCCTCCACTTT
CDR3: CASTPDRGGNSPLHF

D: .
V: TRBV7-9
J: TRBJ1-2
size: .
DNA: TGTGCCAGCAGCTCGGGCAGGGGTAAGGGCTACACCTTC
CDR3: CASSSGRGKGYTF

D: .
V: TRBV5-1
J: TRBJ2-4
size: .
DNA: TGCGCCAGCAGCGAGTTAAGGGGAAACATTCAGTACTTC
CDR3: CASSELRGNIQYF

D: TRBD2
V: TRBV10-3
J: TRBJ2-7
size: .
DNA: TGTGCCACCACTAGCGGGAGGGCCCATTCCTACGAGCAGTACTTC
CDR3: CATTSGRAHSYEQYF

D: TRBD1
V: TRBV29-1
J: TRBJ1-2
size: .
DNA: TGCAGCGTTGAAGAAATTATGGGACAGGGGACCTACTATGGCTACACCTTC
CDR3: CSVEEIMGQGTYYGYTF

D: TRBD1
V: TRBV7-9
J: TRBJ1-6
size: .
DNA: TGTGCCAGCAGCCGAGTTGGACAGGGGTCACCCCTCCACTTT
CDR3: CASSRVGQGSPLHF

D: TRBD2
V: TRBV7-2
J: TRBJ2-3
size: .
DNA: TGTGCCAGCAGCTTAGGCGGGAGTGGAGATACGCAGTATTTT
CDR3: CASSLGGSGDTQYF

D: TRBD2
V: TRBV27
J: TRBJ2-3
size: .
DNA: TGTGCCAGCAGGGGGGAGGGGTGGACAGATACGCAGTATTTT
CDR3: CASRGEGWTDTQYF

D: .
V: TRBV30
J: TRBJ2-1
size: .
DNA: TGTGCCTGGAGTCAGGGATACCCAATCAATGAGCAGTTCTTC
CDR3: CAWSQGYPINEQFF

D: .
V: TRBV29-1
J: TRBJ2-4
size: .
DNA: TGCAGCGTTGGTCCCCTAGCCAAAAACATTCAGTACTTC
CDR3: CSVGPLAKNIQYF

D: .
V: TRBV28
J: TRBJ1-1
size: .
DNA: TGTGCCAGCCAGCTAGTAAAACGAGGGCTGACTTTT
CDR3: CASQLVKRGLTF

D: TRBD2
V: TRBV5-5
J: TRBJ2-2
size: .
DNA: TGTGCCACCGTAGCGGGAGCGAACACCGGGGAGCTGTTTTTT
CDR3: CATVAGANTGELFF

D: TRBD2
V: TRBV10-2
J: TRBJ2-3
size: .
DNA: TGCGCCAGCAGTGGATTAGCGGGAGGGCTCACAGATACGCAGTATTTT
CDR3: CASSGLAGGLTDTQYF

D: TRBD1
V: TRBV13
J: TRBJ1-1
size: .
DNA: TGTGCCAGCAGCCCAAGGGACAGGGGGGGTACTGAAGCTTTCTTT
CDR3: CASSPRDRGGTEAFF

D: .
V: TRBV6-5
J: TRBJ1-3
size: .
DNA: TGTGCCAGCAGTCGACCAGGGTCTGCTGGAAACACCATATATTTT
CDR3: CASSRPGSAGNTIYF

D: TRBD1
V: TRBV2
J: TRBJ1-1
size: .
DNA: TGTGCCAGCAGAGGCAGGGGGATTAACACTGAAGCTTTCTTT
CDR3: CASRGRGINTEAFF

D: .
V: TRBV4-3
J: TRBJ1-4
size: .
DNA: TGCGCCAGCAGCCAAGATCCCTTAACCCCCGGAAAACTGTTTTTT
CDR3: CASSQDPLTPGKLFF

D: .
V: TRBV28
J: TRBJ1-3
size: .
DNA: TGTGCCAGCAGTTTAGCGGCAGCTGGAAACACCATATATTTT
CDR3: CASSLAAAGNTIYF

D: .
V: TRBV5-1
J: TRBJ1-4
size: .
DNA: TGCGCCAGCAGCAAAGACAGGAGGAATGAAAAACTGTTTTTT
CDR3: CASSKDRRNEKLFF

D: .
V: TRBV5-4
J: TRBJ2-7
size: .
DNA: TGTGCCAGCAGCTTGGGGTCCTACTCCTACGAGCAGTACTTC
CDR3: CASSLGSYSYEQYF

D: TRBD2
V: TRBV14
J: TRBJ2-7
size: once
DNA: TGTGCCAGCAGCCGAGTAGCGGGAGTTCCCAACGAGCAGTACTTC
CDR3: CASSRVAGVPNEQYF

D: .
V: TRBV10-2
J: TRBJ1-1
size: .
DNA: TGCGCCAGCAGTCCGACTGTCGGAGCCACTGAAGCTTTCTTT
CDR3: CASSPTVGATEAFF

D: TRBD1
V: TRBV19
J: TRBJ1-2
size: .
DNA: TGTGCCAGTGGAGCCGACAGGGGGAAGGGCTACACCTTC
CDR3: CASGADRGKGYTF

D: TRBD2
V: TRBV5-1
J: TRBJ2-3
size: .
DNA: TGCGCCAGCAGCTTGGGGCCCCTAGCGGGAGGTTTAGATACGCAGTATTTT
CDR3: CASSLGPLAGGLDTQYF

D: .
V: TRBV6-5
J: TRBJ1-4
size: .
DNA: TGTGCCAGCAGTTACACCTTGGCAGGGGAAAAACTGTTTTTT
CDR3: CASSYTLAGEKLFF

D: TRBD1
V: TRBV19
J: TRBJ1-2
size: .
DNA: TGTGCCAGTAGTATTAAGAGCACAGGGGGCTATGGCTACACCTTC
CDR3: CASSIKSTGGYGYTF

D: .
V: TRBV7-6
J: TRBJ1-4
size: .
DNA: TGTGCCAGCAGCGCGGGAGGGGCGGGTGAAAAACTGTTTTTT
CDR3: CASSAGGAGEKLFF

D: TRBD1
V: TRBV7-2
J: TRBJ1-1
size: .
DNA: TGTGCCAGCAGCTTAAACTCTCCAGGGGGCGCGGGTACTGAAGCTTTCTTT
CDR3: CASSLNSPGGAGTEAFF

D: TRBD2
V: TRBV4-2
J: TRBJ2-3
size: .
DNA: TGTGCCAGCAGCCAAGGGGCGGGAGAGGGGACAGATACGCAGTATTTT
CDR3: CASSQGAGEGTDTQYF

D: TRBD1
V: TRBV18
J: TRBJ1-2
size: .
DNA: TGTGCCAGCTCCCAAACCCAAAGTACAGGGGGCTCGGATGGCTACACCTTC
CDR3: CASSQTQSTGGSDGYTF

D: .
V: TRBV27
J: TRBJ1-2
size: once
DNA: TGTGCCAGCAGTTTATTCGGGGATCACGGCTACACCTTC
CDR3: CASSLFGDHGYTF

D: .
V: TRBV30
J: TRBJ1-6
size: .
DNA: TGTGCCTGGACAGGGCTGGGGGCTTCACCCCTCCACTTT
CDR3: CAWTGLGASPLHF

D: .
V: TRBV10-3
J: TRBJ2-2
size: .
DNA: TGTGCCATCAGATTACTAGCACCGCCGAACACCGGGGAGCTGTTTTTT
CDR3: CAIRLLAPPNTGELFF

D: TRBD1
V: TRBV18
J: TRBJ1-2
size: .
DNA: TGTGCCAGCTCACCGACCGGGACAGGGACCTATGGCTACACCTTC
CDR3: CASSPTGTGTYGYTF

D: TRBD1
V: TRBV27
J: TRBJ2-7
size: .
DNA: TGTGCCAGCAGTTGGGTTCTAGGACAGGGCTACGAGCAGTACTTC
CDR3: CASSWVLGQGYEQYF

D: .
V: TRBV6-5
J: TRBJ1-1
size: .
DNA: TGTGCCAGCAGTTACTCGCAAGACATGAACACTGAAGCTTTCTTT
CDR3: CASSYSQDMNTEAFF

D: .
V: TRBV5-1
J: TRBJ2-3
size: .
DNA: TGCGCCAGCAGCTTTCGGCAGGGAATTTCAGATACGCAGTATTTT
CDR3: CASSFRQGISDTQYF

D: .
V: TRBV5-4
J: TRBJ1-5
size: .
DNA: TGTGCCAGCAGCTTGGGAGGTGGAAGTCAGCCCCAGCATTTT
CDR3: CASSLGGGSQPQHF

D: .
V: TRBV7-9
J: TRBJ1-3
size: .
DNA: TGTGCCAGCAGCTTAGATCAGGCCGCGGGAAACACCATATATTTT
CDR3: CASSLDQAAGNTIYF